A selection of T cell receptor beta chains follows, all from one sample in a study of blood T cell repertoires in COVID-19. The assay was immunoSEQ multiplex PCR, and TCRdb's table has in-frame clones only and misses some. The table records about 240,000 clones, 85% of them present only once. The specimen sequenced was peripheral blood. These receptors originate from a woman aged 55-69 years with active or convalescent COVID-19. Both conserved end residues are part of each CDR3. D genes are given only for firm matches. Clone sizes are given selectively: once, few, many, or a class where the clone is expanded.

clone_size	cdr3_length	v_call	j_call	d_call	cdr3_aa	cdr3_nt
once	15	TRBV5-1	TRBJ1-6	NA	CASSERQDPNSPLHF	TGCGCCAGCAGCGAGAGACAGGACCCTAATTCACCCCTCCACTTT
few	16	TRBV10-3	TRBJ1-6	NA	CAISERGSSYNSPLHF	TGTGCCATCAGTGAAAGGGGGAGCTCCTATAATTCACCCCTCCACTTT
NA	16	TRBV6-1	TRBJ2-3	TRBD1	CASSDAGTGGGDTQYF	TGTGCCAGCAGTGATGCCGGGACAGGGGGCGGGGATACGCAGTATTTT
NA	15	TRBV5-4	TRBJ2-1	TRBD2	CASRRAGGPLNEQFF	TGTGCCAGCAGGAGGGCGGGGGGGCCTCTTAATGAGCAGTTCTTC
NA	14	TRBV5-1	TRBJ1-3	TRBD1	CASSQGGAGNTIYF	TGCGCCAGCAGCCAGGGGGGAGCTGGAAACACCATATATTTT
NA	15	TRBV6-5	TRBJ1-2	NA	CASSYWRGEVGGYTF	TGTGCCAGCAGTTACTGGAGAGGGGAGGTAGGCGGCTACACCTTC
NA	15	TRBV28	TRBJ1-6	TRBD1	CASSIGTGYGSPLHF	TGTGCCAGCAGTATCGGGACAGGGTACGGATCACCCCTCCACTTT
NA	12	TRBV29-1	TRBJ2-5	TRBD1	CSFRGQGETQYF	TGCAGCTTCCGAGGACAGGGAGAGACCCAGTACTTC
NA	18	TRBV3-1/TRBV3-2	TRBJ2-5	TRBD2	CASSRGTSGRRQLETQYF	TGTGCCAGCAGCCGGGGGACTAGCGGGAGACGACAGCTGGAGACCCAGTACTTC
NA	15	TRBV7-3	TRBJ2-1	NA	CASSLRRGPYNEQFF	TGTGCCAGCAGCTTAAGGAGAGGCCCCTACAATGAGCAGTTCTTC
NA	15	TRBV3-1/TRBV3-2	TRBJ1-3	NA	CASSQASRTGNTIYF	TGTGCCAGCAGCCAAGCGTCGAGAACTGGAAACACCATATATTTT
once	15	TRBV2	TRBJ2-7	TRBD2	CASSEWSGTVMEQYF	TGTGCCAGCAGTGAATGGAGCGGGACGGTTATGGAGCAGTACTTC
NA	17	TRBV24-1	TRBJ2-1	TRBD2	CATSDPGLAGGDNEQFF	TGTGCCACCAGCGATCCCGGACTAGCGGGAGGCGACAATGAGCAGTTCTTC
many	16	TRBV27	TRBJ1-1	TRBD1	CASSPGTGELNTEAFF	TGTGCCAGCAGCCCCGGGACAGGCGAATTGAACACTGAAGCTTTCTTT